These T cell receptor beta chains were read from a single sample in a study of shared clonotypes between healthy human individuals. Clones were sequenced by immunoSEQ multiplex PCR, and TCRdb holds only the in-frame ones, with some missing. This repertoire shows fewer than 1.8 million clones, approximately 98.5% found once; its top ten account for about 0.34%. Sequenced sample: naive CD4+ T cells sorted from blood. These receptors all come from a man aged 25-45 years in good health. The CDR3 runs from the conserved cysteine through the conserved F or W. Each record gives: D gene, V gene, J gene, CDR3 protein. D genes are given only for firm matches.

D: -; V: TRBV4-3; J: TRBJ2-6; CDR3: CASSPDAGTGANVLTF
D: TRBD2; V: TRBV29-1; J: TRBJ2-3; CDR3: CSASGRPRTDTQYF
D: -; V: TRBV20-1; J: TRBJ2-3; CDR3: CSALSRDTQYF
D: TRBD1; V: TRBV6-1; J: TRBJ1-4; CDR3: CASRRQGNEKLFF
D: -; V: TRBV29-1; J: TRBJ2-2; CDR3: CSAGSAGELFF
D: -; V: TRBV18; J: TRBJ2-5; CDR3: CASSREIVQETQYF
D: -; V: TRBV7-2; J: TRBJ2-3; CDR3: CASSLFGNTQYF
D: -; V: TRBV28; J: TRBJ2-1; CDR3: CATSLTGDNYNEQFF
D: -; V: TRBV28; J: TRBJ1-2; CDR3: CASSFMAGVNGYTF
D: TRBD1; V: TRBV15; J: TRBJ1-3; CDR3: CATSGYDRVPGNTIYF
D: -; V: TRBV7-2; J: TRBJ2-3; CDR3: CASSLTGPTTDTQYF
D: TRBD2; V: TRBV5-4; J: TRBJ2-3; CDR3: CASSVLAGDLGTQYF
D: -; V: TRBV5-1; J: TRBJ2-7; CDR3: CASSSVPRVTASEEQYF
D: -; V: TRBV7-6; J: TRBJ2-3; CDR3: CASSPPSDTQYF
D: -; V: TRBV15; J: TRBJ2-5; CDR3: CATSRRLGLQETQYF
D: -; V: TRBV30; J: TRBJ2-1; CDR3: CALLDVGNEQFF
D: TRBD1; V: TRBV19; J: TRBJ2-6; CDR3: CASSDALDREITGANVLTF
D: -; V: TRBV5-5; J: TRBJ2-1; CDR3: CASSISRMSYNEQFF
D: -; V: TRBV11-3; J: TRBJ2-7; CDR3: CASSFRPRLQQYF
D: -; V: TRBV10-3; J: TRBJ1-2; CDR3: CAISESDGTNYGYTF
D: -; V: TRBV21-1; J: TRBJ1-5; CDR3: CASSKAGSSNQPQHF
D: TRBD1; V: TRBV19; J: TRBJ2-7; CDR3: CASQSTGLLLGEQYF
D: -; V: TRBV9; J: TRBJ2-5; CDR3: CASSGPDGETQYF
D: TRBD1; V: TRBV5-6; J: TRBJ2-3; CDR3: CASSPRGQGTDTQYF
D: TRBD2; V: TRBV9; J: TRBJ2-3; CDR3: CASSVIAGGTDTQYF
D: -; V: TRBV5-6; J: TRBJ1-2; CDR3: CASSLLTGKNYGYTF
D: TRBD1; V: TRBV5-5; J: TRBJ2-1; CDR3: CASSLLWGTGGINEQFF
D: -; V: TRBV6-6; J: TRBJ1-2; CDR3: CASSYNPDYGYTF
D: -; V: TRBV6-6; J: TRBJ2-3; CDR3: CASRAPGERDTQYF
D: TRBD1; V: TRBV5-6; J: TRBJ1-5; CDR3: CASSLDRSNQPQHF
D: TRBD1; V: TRBV18; J: TRBJ2-5; CDR3: CASSPDRVGETQYF
D: -; V: TRBV21-1; J: TRBJ2-1; CDR3: CASSKVGGEQFF
D: -; V: TRBV5-8; J: TRBJ2-7; CDR3: CASSGETGGYEQYF
D: -; V: TRBV5-1; J: TRBJ2-3; CDR3: CASRVTGLTDTQYF
D: TRBD1; V: TRBV19; J: TRBJ1-2; CDR3: CASLPGQKGGYTF
D: -; V: TRBV28; J: TRBJ1-4; CDR3: CASSERSEKLFF
D: -; V: TRBV29-1; J: TRBJ2-1; CDR3: CSVESWEPHNEQFF
D: TRBD1; V: TRBV29-1; J: TRBJ2-2; CDR3: CSVLSGDRGHENTGELFF
D: -; V: TRBV6-5; J: TRBJ2-1; CDR3: CASSLIRTSEQFF
D: -; V: TRBV30; J: TRBJ2-4; CDR3: CAWSVLLAKNIQYF
D: TRBD2; V: TRBV4-3; J: TRBJ2-3; CDR3: CASSQEGGPGTDTQYF
D: -; V: TRBV18; J: TRBJ2-5; CDR3: CASSLLSGGIAETQYF
D: TRBD2; V: TRBV14; J: TRBJ2-7; CDR3: CASSQVNKGLAGQPYEQYF
D: -; V: TRBV20-1; J: TRBJ2-7; CDR3: CSASRAYEQYF
D: TRBD1; V: TRBV14; J: TRBJ2-7; CDR3: CASSPTPGTGLYEQYF